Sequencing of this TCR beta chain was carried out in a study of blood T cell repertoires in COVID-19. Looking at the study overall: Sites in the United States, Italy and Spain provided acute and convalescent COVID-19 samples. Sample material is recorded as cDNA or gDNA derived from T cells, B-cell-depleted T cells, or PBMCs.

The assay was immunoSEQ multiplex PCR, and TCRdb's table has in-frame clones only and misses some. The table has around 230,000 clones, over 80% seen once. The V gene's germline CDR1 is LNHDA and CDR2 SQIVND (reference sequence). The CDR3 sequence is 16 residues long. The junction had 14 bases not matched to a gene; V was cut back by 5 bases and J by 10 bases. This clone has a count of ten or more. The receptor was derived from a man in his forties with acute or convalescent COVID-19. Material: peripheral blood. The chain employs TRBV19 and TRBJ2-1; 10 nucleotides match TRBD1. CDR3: CASSPIRTGGRKEQFF. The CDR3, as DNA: TGTGCCAGTAGTCCAATCCGGACAGGGGGTAGGAAAGAGCAGTTCTTC. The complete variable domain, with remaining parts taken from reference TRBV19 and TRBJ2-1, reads DGGITQSPKYLFRKEGQNVTLSCEQNLNHDAMYWYRQDPGQGLRLIYYSQIVNDFQKGDIAEGYSVSREKKESFPLTVTSAQKNPTAFYLCASSPIRTGGRKEQFFGPGTRLTVL.